The rows below give T cell receptor beta chains drawn from one sample of a study of T cells after yellow fever vaccination. TCRdb reanalysed the 5' RACE reads using MiXCR and keeps one entry per CDR3 protein. This table holds 250,000 or so distinct CDR3 sequences, less than 7.5% found once. Source: CD4+ T cells sorted from PBMCs, taken on the day of the yellow fever booster vaccination. All receptors derive from a man aged 30 to 45 who received the YFV17D yellow fever vaccine. Both conserved end residues are part of each CDR3. A D gene is named only where the DNA matches it firmly. Rows give clone size only sometimes, using once, few, many, or a class for an expanded clone.

clone_size j_call d_call v_call cdr3_length cdr3_nt cdr3_aa
- TRBJ2-5 TRBD2 TRBV14 19 TGTGCCAGCAGCCAAGATGTGGCTAGCGGGAGACGGAGCCAAGAGACCCAGTACTTC CASSQDVASGRRSQETQYF
- TRBJ2-7 TRBD2 TRBV7-9 17 TGTGCCAGCAGCCGTACAACGGGCGGGAGGCGTTCCTACGAGCAGTACTTC CASSRTTGGRRSYEQYF
many TRBJ1-2 - TRBV7-2 15 TGTGCCAGCAGCTTAGAACCGGGGGCGGGCTATGGCTACACCTTC CASSLEPGAGYGYTF
few TRBJ2-3 - TRBV12-3/TRBV12-4 15 TGTGCCAGCAGACGAGGGGTTACGGGCACAGATACGCAGTATTTT CASRRGVTGTDTQYF
many TRBJ2-7 TRBD1 TRBV5-1 15 TGCGCCAGCAGCTTGGCCGACAGGGTTTTGGACGAGCAGTACTTC CASSLADRVLDEQYF
- TRBJ1-6 TRBD1 TRBV20-1 14 TGCAGTGCTAGAACCGGACAGGGAAATTCACCCCTCCACTTT CSARTGQGNSPLHF
few TRBJ2-3 TRBD1 TRBV5-1 13 TGCGCCAGCCGGACAGGGGCGGCAGATACGCAGTATTTT CASRTGAADTQYF
many TRBJ2-5 - TRBV6-1 14 TGTGCCAGCAGTGAAAGGGGGGGTCGTGAGACCCAGTACTTC CASSERGGRETQYF
few TRBJ2-3 TRBD2 TRBV5-1 19 TGCGCCAGCAGCCCCCCCGGAAGCTATAGCGGGAGCAGCACAGATACGCAGTATTTT CASSPPGSYSGSSTDTQYF
- TRBJ1-4 TRBD1 TRBV20-1 17 TGCAGTGCTAAGGGACAGGATAAAGGGGGGACTAATGAAAAACTGTTTTTT CSAKGQDKGGTNEKLFF
few TRBJ1-1 - TRBV5-1 15 TGCGCCAGCAGCTTGGCCAACGAGAGGAACACTGAAGCTTTCTTT CASSLANERNTEAFF
- TRBJ1-2 - TRBV7-9 13 TGTGCCAGCAGCTTATCTGAGTCCGGAGGCTACACCTTC CASSLSESGGYTF